This T cell receptor beta chain was profiled in a study of blood T cell repertoires in COVID-19. TCRdb's copy holds only in-frame clones and misses some; the assay was immunoSEQ multiplex PCR. The data show about 29,000 clones, over 70% seen once. Germline V lookup: CDR1 GTSNPN, CDR2 SVGIG (reference sequence). Trimming pared 4 bases from V and 0 bases from J, leaving 9 bases between. This CDR3 contains 13 residues. Sequencing was carried out using peripheral blood. This rearrangement joins TRBV30 to TRBJ2-5; tentative D call: TRBD1 (5 bases). This clonotype was obtained from a woman in her seventies with acute or convalescent COVID-19. CDR3 nucleotides: TGTGCCTGGATGGGGCAGTACCAAGAGACCCAGTACTTC. Its protein product is CAWMGQYQETQYF.